These 5 T cell receptor beta chains originate from one sample sequenced in a study of shared clonotypes between healthy human individuals. Naivety among CD8 cells was defined by CD45RO negativity and positive CCR7 selection, thereby excluding terminally differentiated effector memory CD45RA+ cells. The assay was immunoSEQ multiplex PCR, and TCRdb's table has in-frame clones only and misses some. The sample consists of 550,000 to 650,000 clones, about 95% of them appearing once. The sample taken for sequencing was naive CD8+ T cells sorted from blood. The source is a woman aged 30 to 39 in good health.

This chain links TRBV19 with TRBJ2-7; 8 bases are shared with TRBD1. The V and J ends lost 5 bases and 2 bases, in that order; junction bases with no gene match: 8. The CDR3 contains 15 residues. Germline V gene data show CDR1 as LNHDA and CDR2 as SQIVND (reference sequence). CDR3 protein: CASSPGQDHTYEQYF. CDR3 coding DNA: TGTGCCAGTAGTCCGGGACAGGATCACACCTACGAGCAGTACTTC.

This clone was found once. The chain combines TRBV29-1 with TRBJ2-1, with a weak D call TRBD2 (6 bases). The CDR3 is made up of 15 amino acids. The V gene lost 0 bases and the J gene lost 2 bases, with 11 bases spanning the gap. Looked up from germline, CDR1 is SQVTM and CDR2 is ANQGSEA. The CDR3 is CSVEDMAGTYNEQFF. The CDR3 DNA is TGCAGCGTTGAAGATATGGCGGGAACCTACAATGAGCAGTTCTTC.

This clone was found once. This chain connects TRBV5-6 to TRBJ2-2; no clear D gene. V lost 2 bases and J 8 bases, leaving 16 bases between the germline ends. The CDR3 has 15 amino acids. Germline V gene sequence: CDR1 SGHDT, CDR2 YYEEEE. CDR3 amino acids: CASSFPRATTGELFF. Here the CDR3 DNA reads TGTGCCAGCAGCTTTCCCCGGGCCACGACGGGGGAGCTGTTTTTT.

This chain connects TRBV13 to TRBJ2-5, with a possible D match to TRBD2 (7 bases). Germline CDR1 is PRHDT and CDR2 is FYEKMQ (reference sequence). The CDR3 spans 14 residues. V lost 5 bases and J lost 5, with 15 bases in between. CDR3 residues: CASSTPRGGETQYF. The CDR3 nucleotides are TGTGCCAGCAGCACCCCGAGGGGGGGGGAGACCCAGTACTTC.

The chain uses TRBV6-5 and TRBJ2-7, with TRBD2 as a possible D gene (6 bases). The CDR3 has 14 residues. Germline V CDR1 and CDR2: MNHEY, SVGAGI. Trimming shortened V by 8 bases and J by 3 bases, and 17 bases separated the two germline ends. CDR3 nucleotides: TGTGCCAGCGGTGGGCGGGATGGTGGCTACGAGCAGTACTTC. Translation gives CASGGRDGGYEQYF.